A selection of T cell receptor beta chains follows, all from one sample in a study of technical replicates of blood from a handful of donors. TCRdb's table, derived via immunoSEQ multiplex PCR, lists solely in-frame clones and lacks some. The sample lists roughly 79,000 clones; 95% were seen once. Sequenced input: T cells isolated from PBMCs. These receptor sequences come from a human donor in good health. Both conserved end residues are part of each CDR3. The order of the fields is CDR3 protein, D gene, J gene, V gene. The D gene is left open where the match is weak.

CASSWEGNRGNTIYF	.	TRBJ1-3	TRBV5-1
CASSEGRPYGLSSTDTQYF	.	TRBJ2-3	TRBV2
CASSLEGLGHEQFF	TRBD2	TRBJ2-1	TRBV11-2
CASSLLPGQGADGYTF	TRBD1	TRBJ1-2	TRBV4-1
CATSRELAGGPVHEQFF	TRBD2	TRBJ2-1	TRBV15
CASSSDLGLYNEQFF	.	TRBJ2-1	TRBV6-6
CASSSGYGYTF	.	TRBJ1-2	TRBV11-2
CASSSEGVRSYEQYF	.	TRBJ2-7	TRBV27
CASSIGAAGSSYEQYF	.	TRBJ2-7	TRBV19
CASSETSGRTNEQFF	TRBD2	TRBJ2-1	TRBV7-9
CSVVGQGSTGELFF	TRBD1	TRBJ2-2	TRBV29-1
CASSRYPSGTASYEQYF	TRBD1	TRBJ2-7	TRBV4-2
CASSKQGESTHIQYF	.	TRBJ2-4	TRBV21-1
CASSASDSSYNEQFF	.	TRBJ2-1	TRBV9
CASRGQGPYEQYF	TRBD1	TRBJ2-7	TRBV28
CASSLDAAVSGEAFF	.	TRBJ1-1	TRBV11-2
CASSPYGASGRHGELFF	TRBD2	TRBJ2-2	TRBV7-7
CASSLSIGRANEQYF	TRBD2	TRBJ2-7	TRBV27
CASSPGTGVDEQYF	TRBD1	TRBJ2-7	TRBV18
CASSLQGNTEAFF	.	TRBJ1-1	TRBV4-2
CASSPRTGQIEKLFF	TRBD1	TRBJ1-4	TRBV7-2
CASRLLLSYEQYF	.	TRBJ2-7	TRBV7-8
CASSLSRGLPLAKNIQYF	.	TRBJ2-4	TRBV11-1
CASSQGLIGETQYF	.	TRBJ2-5	TRBV2
CASLIGRTDTQYF	.	TRBJ2-3	TRBV6-4
CAWSVPPRGGYSNQPQHF	.	TRBJ1-5	TRBV30
CASRYGTSGSSYEQYF	TRBD2	TRBJ2-7	TRBV6-5
CASSIDRLAVGENTEAFF	.	TRBJ1-1	TRBV19
CASSPGLGSTEAFF	.	TRBJ1-1	TRBV5-1
CASSLRDRGADTQYF	TRBD1	TRBJ2-3	TRBV7-6
CASSPLSGSNTGELFF	.	TRBJ2-2	TRBV7-7
CAWSKTSGYEQYF	TRBD2	TRBJ2-7	TRBV30
CASLVTGIISYEQYF	.	TRBJ2-7	TRBV7-3
CASSQDSYGYTF	.	TRBJ1-2	TRBV6-5
CASSEFPTSGSESDEQFF	TRBD2	TRBJ2-1	TRBV25-1
CASSARDRGDEQYF	TRBD1	TRBJ2-7	TRBV9
CASSSSGRGSTGELFF	TRBD2	TRBJ2-2	TRBV7-9
CASRIRGEQFF	.	TRBJ2-1	TRBV16
CASSRAGGYTGELFF	.	TRBJ2-2	TRBV5-8
CASSQDSGTSGSYEQYF	TRBD2	TRBJ2-7	TRBV4-1
CASSVAGQGYEQYF	TRBD1	TRBJ2-7	TRBV9
CASSLSSPLSYEQYF	.	TRBJ2-7	TRBV28
CASSIDQDTEAFF	.	TRBJ1-1	TRBV19
CASSRNLAAGELFF	TRBD2	TRBJ2-2	TRBV7-6
CASSSGLAVEQFF	TRBD2	TRBJ2-1	TRBV7-2
CASSLHAGGWDSYNEQFF	.	TRBJ2-1	TRBV27
CASSWDRDREKLFF	TRBD1	TRBJ1-4	TRBV2
CAWTSSYEQYF	.	TRBJ2-7	TRBV30
CASSIGQYSNQPQHF	.	TRBJ1-5	TRBV19
CASSQEVRLAGYTDTQYF	TRBD2	TRBJ2-3	TRBV4-2
CASSPPGQIYEQYF	TRBD1	TRBJ2-7	TRBV18
CSARQETQYF	.	TRBJ2-5	TRBV29-1
CASRPRDRANEQFF	TRBD1	TRBJ2-1	TRBV28
CAGSRSPETQYF	.	TRBJ2-5	TRBV2
CASSYAGTSEADTQYF	TRBD2	TRBJ2-3	TRBV11-3
CASSLVAGVNEQFF	TRBD2	TRBJ2-1	TRBV13